This record covers a single TCR beta chain. In the authors' workflow: Scientists estimated how many nucleated cells there were by amplifying reference gene primers. The method was immunoSEQ multiplex PCR; TCRdb's version includes in-frame clones alone and lacks a portion of them. V and J calls and clone size follow that table, whereas D and trimming were derived from the DNA. The sample shows 100,000 to 120,000 clones, 87% of them seen only once. This entry belongs to a study of blood T cell repertoires in COVID-19. Background on the study: Material from acute and convalescent COVID-19 was sourced from the United States, Italy and Spain. T cells, B-cell-depleted T cells, or PBMCs provided the cDNA or gDNA that served as material.

The CDR3 loop spans 15 amino acids. Germline CDR1 is ENHRY and CDR2 is SYGVKD. Trimming removed 0 bases from V and 4 bases from J, with 13 bases in between. The V gene is TRBV10-3, the J gene TRBJ2-7; TRBD1 is a possible D gene (5 bases). The clonotype originates from a human donor in a cohort sampled during active COVID-19. The sequenced sample was peripheral blood. The CDR3 loop reads CAISESTGSGYEQYF. The CDR3 bases are TGTGCCATCAGTGAGTCAACAGGATCTGGGTACGAGCAGTACTTC.